The clone carrying this TCR beta chain was detected many times. What it binds is unknown. This entry comes from a study of response to subunit inactivated influenza vaccine. Study conclusions and caveats: Authors proposed each seasonal influenza vaccination draws in few new T cells.

V was clipped by 3 bases and J by 10 bases, with 17 bases between them. This CDR3 contains 14 residues. Germline values: CDR1 LGHNA, CDR2 YSLEER. TCRdb re-called the RT-PCR reads with MiXCR, one entry per CDR3 protein. Of under 550,000 distinct CDR3 sequences in the sample, 6.5% to 8% were seen once. The material sequenced was PBMCs from blood, taken less than 30 months after vaccination. The chain links TRBV4-3 to TRBJ2-3; D uncertain. This TCR was sampled from a man between 50 and 75 years old who received an inactivated influenza vaccine. CDR3 sequence reads: CASSHEKVGRPQYF. CDR3 DNA sequence: TGCGCCAGCAGCCACGAGAAGGTGGGCCGTCCGCAGTATTTT.